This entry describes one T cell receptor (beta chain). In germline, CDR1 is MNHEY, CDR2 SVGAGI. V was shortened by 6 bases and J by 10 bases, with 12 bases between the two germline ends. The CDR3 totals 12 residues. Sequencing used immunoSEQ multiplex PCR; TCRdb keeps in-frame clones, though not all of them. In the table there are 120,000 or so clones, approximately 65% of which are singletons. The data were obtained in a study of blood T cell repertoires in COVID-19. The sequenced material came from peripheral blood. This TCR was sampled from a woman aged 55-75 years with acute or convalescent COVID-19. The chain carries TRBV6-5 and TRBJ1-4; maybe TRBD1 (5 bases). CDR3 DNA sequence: TGTGCCAGCAGAGGATCGGGGGGAAAACTGTTTTTT. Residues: CASRGSGGKLFF.